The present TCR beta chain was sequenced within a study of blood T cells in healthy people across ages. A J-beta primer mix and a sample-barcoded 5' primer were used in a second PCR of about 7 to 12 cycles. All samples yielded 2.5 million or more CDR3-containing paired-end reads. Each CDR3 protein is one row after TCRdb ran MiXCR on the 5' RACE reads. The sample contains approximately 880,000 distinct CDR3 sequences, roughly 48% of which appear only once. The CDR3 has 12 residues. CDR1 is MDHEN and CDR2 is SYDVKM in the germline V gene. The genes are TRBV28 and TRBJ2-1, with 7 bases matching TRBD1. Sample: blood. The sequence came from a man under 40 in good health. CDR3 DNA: TGTGGGACAGGTCAACTTGGGAATGAGCAGTTCTTC. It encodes CGTGQLGNEQFF.